What follows describes a single T cell receptor beta chain. Its matching antigen is unknown. This specimen comes from a study of T cells after yellow fever vaccination. Across the study: Libraries from low-cell-number fractions were prepared with the SMART-Seq v4 Ultra Low Input RNA kit. Study outcomes and limitations: Re-detected after boosting: most primary clones, 96% of CD4 and about 89% of CD8.

The TCR cDNA carried a universal primer site and UMIs from 5'RACE template switching. TCRdb called the 5' RACE reads again in MiXCR, with one record for every CDR3 protein. Among about 510,000 distinct CDR3 sequences, about a fifth were seen once, and the ten largest hold about 17%. Germline V lookup: CDR1 SNHLY, CDR2 FYNNEI. This CDR3 is 13 amino acids long. Trimming took off 7 bases at V and 4 bases at J, with 13 bases between the two ends. The chain carries TRBV2 and TRBJ1-1; weak D call: TRBD1 (6 bases). The receptor's source is a man aged 18 to 30 who received the YFV17D yellow fever vaccine. The starting material was PBMCs, obtained more than 20 days after the first yellow fever vaccination. The CDR3 here is CASTGGAGTEAFF. The CDR3 DNA follows: TGTGCCAGCACGGGGGGCGCGGGCACTGAAGCTTTCTTT. The complete variable domain, with remaining parts taken from reference TRBV2 and TRBJ1-1, reads EPEVTQTPSHQVTQMGQEVILRCVPISNHLYFYWYRQILGQKVEFLVSFYNNEISEKSEIFDDQFSVERPDGSNFTLKIRSTKLEDSAMYFCASTGGAGTEAFFGQGTRLTVV.